The TCR beta chain under discussion was sequenced for a study of cytomegalovirus exposure and HLA in healthy donors. Assay used: immunoSEQ multiplex PCR; TCRdb lists only in-frame clones, some missing. The sample has about 200,000 clones, around 80% seen once; the top ten hold roughly 12%. The sequenced material came from PBMCs. The sequence derives from a woman aged 30 to 39 in good health and CMV-seropositive.

This CDR3 reads CASSLKGQSYNEQFF. The CDR3 DNA reads as TGTGCCAGCAGCTTAAAGGGACAGAGCTACAATGAGCAGTTCTTC. This chain uses TRBV5-6 with TRBJ2-1; 7 bases match TRBD1. The CDR3 contains 15 residues. CDR1 and CDR2 (germline): SGHDT, YYEEEE. V lost 2 bases, J lost 3 bases, and 5 bases stayed unmatched.